This TCR beta chain was captured in a study of blood T cell repertoires in COVID-19. TCRdb's table, derived via immunoSEQ multiplex PCR, lists solely in-frame clones and lacks some. Counted here are some 230,000 clones, roughly nine tenths occurring once; the ten biggest clones make up roughly a tenth. With 6 bases clipped from V and 5 bases from J, the junction kept 9 bases outside the gene matches. Germline-derived CDR1 and CDR2 are MDHEN and SYDVKM. There are 14 residues in the CDR3. Input material: peripheral blood. The sequence was obtained from a woman aged 45 to 65 with COVID-19, enrolled during active disease. V and J are TRBV28 and TRBJ2-7, with TRBD1 matching over 8 bases. CDR3 sequence: CASSPRTGNHEQYV. DNA for the CDR3: TGTGCCAGCAGCCCTCGGACAGGGAACCACGAGCAGTACGTC.